The present TCR beta chain was sequenced within a study of blood T cell repertoires in COVID-19. Study details: Samples representing acute and convalescent COVID-19 were sourced from the United States, Italy and Spain. The cDNA or gDNA used as material had been derived from T cells, B-cell-depleted T cells, or PBMCs.

Authors' analysis steps: How many nucleated cells were present was estimated from reference gene primer amplification. Method: immunoSEQ multiplex PCR; TCRdb's copy keeps in-frame clones and lacks some. V and J calls plus clone size are reproduced from that table; the DNA served to infer D and trimming. The top ten clones hold 3.9% of a sample with 150,000 to 200,000 clones, roughly 87% of them seen once. Sequencing was done on a sample of peripheral blood. The clonotype was recovered from a woman aged 60 to 75 who had recovered from COVID-19.

The CDR3 bases are TGTGCCTGGGCGAGGGACAGGAGGGAAAAACTGTTTTTT. Translating it yields CAWARDRREKLFF. The V and J genes are TRBV30 and TRBJ1-4; 8 bases align to TRBD1. V shed 5 bases, J shed 8 bases, and the junction held 7 bases outside the gene matches. Germline values: CDR1 GTSNPN, CDR2 SVGIG (reference sequence). This CDR3 spans 13 amino acids.